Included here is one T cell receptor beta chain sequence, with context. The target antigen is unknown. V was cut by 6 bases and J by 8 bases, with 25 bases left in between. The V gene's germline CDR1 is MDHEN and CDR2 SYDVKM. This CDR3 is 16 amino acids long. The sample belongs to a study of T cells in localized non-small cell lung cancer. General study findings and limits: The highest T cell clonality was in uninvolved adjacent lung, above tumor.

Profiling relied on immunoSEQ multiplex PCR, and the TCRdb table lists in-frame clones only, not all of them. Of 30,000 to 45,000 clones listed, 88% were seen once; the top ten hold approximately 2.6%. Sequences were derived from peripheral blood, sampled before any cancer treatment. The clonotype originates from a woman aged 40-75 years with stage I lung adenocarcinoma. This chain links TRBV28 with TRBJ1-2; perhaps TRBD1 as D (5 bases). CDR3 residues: CASRSGAGEGILGYTF. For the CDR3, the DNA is TGTGCCAGCAGATCCGGGGCAGGTGAGGGGATCTTGGGCTACACCTTC.